The next 2 T cell receptor beta chains were all read from a single sample in a study of vaccination and CD4 T cells after COVID-19. The treatment was: approximately 11-day PBMC culture with coronavirus spike peptide pools or control peptides (ViraFEST assay). Antigens for these TCRs are unknown. Once obtained from cultured CD4+ T cells, the DNA was sequenced using the Oncomine TCR Beta short-read assay. TCRdb used MiXCR to reprocess the PCR reads, holding one entry per CDR3 protein. The repertoire holds 5,500 or so distinct CDR3 sequences, with 71% as singletons. Sequenced input: CD4+ T cells from blood, cultured in vitro. These TCRs come from a human donor who had recovered from COVID-19.

This rearrangement joins TRBV5-4 to TRBJ2-5; D not resolved. CDR3 size: 15 residues. V was cut by 4 bases and J by 2 bases, with 15 bases left in between. From germline, CDR1 is SGHNT and CDR2 YYREEE (reference sequence). The CDR3 here is CASSASGGIQETQYF. The CDR3 DNA follows: TGTGCCAGCAGCGCATCAGGTGGGATACAAGAGACCCAGTACTTC.

The genes are TRBV19 and TRBJ1-1, with a tentative D call TRBD1 (6 bases). CDR3 length: 15 amino acids. Germline V gene lookup returns CDR1 LNHDA and CDR2 SQIVND (reference sequence). Trimming took off 5 bases at V and 3 bases at J, with 16 bases between the two ends. This CDR3 is CASSRRDIRDTEAFF. For the CDR3, the DNA is TGTGCCAGTAGTCGACGGGACATCAGGGACACTGAAGCTTTCTTT.